Listed below are T cell receptor beta chains from one sample, sequenced in a study of blood T cell repertoires in COVID-19. Method: immunoSEQ multiplex PCR; TCRdb's copy keeps in-frame clones and lacks some. This table holds 70,000 to 80,000 clones, around 80% found once. The specimen was peripheral blood. The receptors stem from a human donor in a cohort sampled during active COVID-19. The CDR3 runs from the conserved cysteine through the conserved F or W. D genes are given only for firm matches. Only part of the rows carry a size: once, few, many, or a class if the clone is expanded.

CDR3 | DNA | V | D | size | J
CATLDREEETQYF | TGTGCCACCTTGGACAGGGAGGAGGAGACCCAGTACTTC | TRBV28 | TRBD1 | . | TRBJ2-5
CASSVDEGLVNTIYF | TGTGCCAGCAGCGTCGATGAGGGTTTGGTAAACACCATATATTTT | TRBV9 | . | . | TRBJ1-3
CASSLWSGAVEQYF | TGTGCCAGCAGTTTATGGTCAGGGGCGGTCGAGCAGTACTTC | TRBV28 | . | . | TRBJ2-7
CASSSPGTANNYGYTF | TGTGCCAGCAGTTCCCCCGGGACAGCAAATAACTATGGCTACACCTTC | TRBV27 | TRBD1 | . | TRBJ1-2
CSVGKGQGGETQYF | TGCAGCGTTGGAAAGGGACAGGGTGGGGAGACCCAGTACTTC | TRBV29-1 | TRBD1 | . | TRBJ2-5
CASSLDRYSGNTIYF | TGTGCCAGCAGCTTGGACAGATACTCTGGAAACACCATATATTTT | TRBV7-2 | . | . | TRBJ1-3
CASSLAAGTGNQPQHF | TGTGCCAGCAGCTTAGCCGCCGGGACAGGTAATCAGCCCCAGCATTTT | TRBV7-2 | TRBD1 | . | TRBJ1-5
CASSQDHRGLVDTQYF | TGCGCCAGCAGCCAAGATCATCGCGGACTCGTAGATACGCAGTATTTT | TRBV4-3 | . | . | TRBJ2-3
CASSPTGYQPQHF | TGTGCCAGCAGTCCTACAGGGTATCAGCCCCAGCATTTT | TRBV12-3/TRBV12-4 | . | few | TRBJ1-5
CASSPGQVSTDTQYF | TGTGCCAGCTCACCCGGCCAGGTGAGCACAGATACGCAGTATTTT | TRBV18 | . | once | TRBJ2-3
CASSPQGSYNSPLHF | TGTGCCAGCAGCCCACAGGGATCCTATAATTCACCCCTCCACTTT | TRBV11-2 | . | once | TRBJ1-6
CASSVLFGGHTGELFF | TGTGCCAGCAGCGTACTGTTCGGGGGACACACCGGGGAGCTGTTTTTT | TRBV9 | . | . | TRBJ2-2
CASSLDQGRQPQHF | TGTGCCAGCAGCCTTGACCAGGGTCGGCAGCCCCAGCATTTT | TRBV3-1/TRBV3-2 | . | . | TRBJ1-5
CASATGANYGYTF | TGTGCCAGCGCCACAGGGGCTAACTATGGCTACACCTTC | TRBV18 | TRBD1 | . | TRBJ1-2
CATSEPSTGYTDTQYF | TGTGCCACCAGTGAGCCATCTACAGGCTACACAGATACGCAGTATTTT | TRBV24-1 | . | . | TRBJ2-3
CASSLAPVGQETQYF | TGTGCCAGCAGCTTAGCTCCGGTTGGGCAGGAGACCCAGTACTTC | TRBV7-2 | . | . | TRBJ2-5
CASSLGSRPETQYF | TGTGCCAGCAGCTTGGGTTCGCGGCCAGAGACCCAGTACTTC | TRBV7-9 | . | . | TRBJ2-5
CATGLRGPGELFF | TGTGCCACTGGGCTAAGGGGTCCCGGGGAGCTGTTTTTT | TRBV24-1 | . | . | TRBJ2-2
CASSLELAGSYNEQFF | TGTGCCAGCAGCTTAGAACTAGCGGGCTCCTACAATGAGCAGTTCTTC | TRBV11-2 | TRBD2 | . | TRBJ2-1
CASSGGQGTHEQYF | TGCGCCAGCAGCGGGGGACAGGGGACCCACGAGCAGTACTTC | TRBV5-1 | TRBD1 | . | TRBJ2-7
CASSQRTSGGETQYF | TGTGCCAGCAGCCAAAGGACTAGCGGGGGGGAGACCCAGTACTTC | TRBV5-6 | TRBD2 | . | TRBJ2-5
CASSLYEGSYNSPLHF | TGTGCCAGCAGTTTATACGAGGGCTCCTATAATTCACCCCTCCACTTT | TRBV27 | . | . | TRBJ1-6
CASSYGGARAKNIQYF | TGTGCCAGCAGTTACGGGGGGGCTCGGGCCAAAAACATTCAGTACTTC | TRBV6-2/TRBV6-3 | . | . | TRBJ2-4
CASSLTGTGKDTQYF | TGTGCCAGCAGTCTCACCGGGACAGGGAAAGATACGCAGTATTTT | TRBV28 | TRBD1 | . | TRBJ2-3
CASSTDSLTNEKLFF | TGTGCCAGCAGTACCGACAGCCTGACTAATGAAAAACTGTTTTTT | TRBV6-5 | . | few | TRBJ1-4
CASSYGQGQSYGYTF | TGTGCCAGCAGTTACGGGCAGGGGCAGAGCTATGGCTACACCTTC | TRBV6-6 | . | . | TRBJ1-2
CASTPPRGPQYF | TGTGCCAGCACTCCCCCCAGGGGCCCGCAGTATTTT | TRBV28 | . | few | TRBJ2-3
CASSYRDRVTDTQYF | TGTGCCAGCAGTTATAGGGACAGGGTAACAGATACGCAGTATTTT | TRBV6-5 | TRBD1 | . | TRBJ2-3